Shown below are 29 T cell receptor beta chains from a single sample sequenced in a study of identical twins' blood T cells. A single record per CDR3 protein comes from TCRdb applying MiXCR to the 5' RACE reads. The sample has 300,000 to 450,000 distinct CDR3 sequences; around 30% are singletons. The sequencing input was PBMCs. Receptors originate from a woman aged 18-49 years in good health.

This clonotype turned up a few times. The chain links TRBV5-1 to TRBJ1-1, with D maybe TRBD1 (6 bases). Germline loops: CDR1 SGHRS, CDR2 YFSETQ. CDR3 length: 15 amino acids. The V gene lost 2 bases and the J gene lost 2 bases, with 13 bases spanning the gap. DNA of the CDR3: TGCGCCAGCAGCTTCCTCTTACAGGGAAACACTGAAGCTTTCTTT. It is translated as CASSFLLQGNTEAFF.

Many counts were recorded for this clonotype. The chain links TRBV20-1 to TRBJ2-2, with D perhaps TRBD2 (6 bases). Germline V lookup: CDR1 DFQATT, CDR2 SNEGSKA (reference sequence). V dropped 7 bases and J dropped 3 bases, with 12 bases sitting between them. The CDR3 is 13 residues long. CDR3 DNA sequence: TGCAGTGTGGCCGGGACTCACACCGGGGAGCTGTTTTTT. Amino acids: CSVAGTHTGELFF.

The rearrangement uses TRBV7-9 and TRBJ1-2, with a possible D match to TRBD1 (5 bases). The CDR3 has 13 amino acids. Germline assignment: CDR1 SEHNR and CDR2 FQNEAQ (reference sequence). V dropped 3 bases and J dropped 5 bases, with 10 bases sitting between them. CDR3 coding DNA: TGTGCCAGCAGCTTCCAGGGTTTGTATGGCTACACCTTC. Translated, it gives CASSFQGLYGYTF.

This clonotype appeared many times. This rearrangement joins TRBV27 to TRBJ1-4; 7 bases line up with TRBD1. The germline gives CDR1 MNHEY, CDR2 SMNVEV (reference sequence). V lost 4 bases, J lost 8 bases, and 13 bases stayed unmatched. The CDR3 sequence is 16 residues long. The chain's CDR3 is CASSYGPGTVQEKLFF. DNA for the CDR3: TGTGCCAGCAGTTACGGGCCCGGGACAGTTCAGGAAAAACTGTTTTTT.

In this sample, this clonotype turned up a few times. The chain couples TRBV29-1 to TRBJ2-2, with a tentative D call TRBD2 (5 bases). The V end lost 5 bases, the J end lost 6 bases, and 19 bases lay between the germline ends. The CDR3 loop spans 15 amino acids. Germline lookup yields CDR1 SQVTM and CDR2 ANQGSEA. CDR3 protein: CSVHMDGEQPGELFF. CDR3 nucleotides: TGCAGCGTTCATATGGACGGGGAGCAACCCGGGGAGCTGTTTTTT.

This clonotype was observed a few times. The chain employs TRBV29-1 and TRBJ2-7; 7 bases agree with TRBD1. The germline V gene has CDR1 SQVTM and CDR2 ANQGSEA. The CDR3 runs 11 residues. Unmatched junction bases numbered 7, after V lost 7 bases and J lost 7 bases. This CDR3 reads CSALTGWEQYF. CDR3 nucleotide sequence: TGCAGCGCCTTGACAGGGTGGGAGCAGTACTTC.

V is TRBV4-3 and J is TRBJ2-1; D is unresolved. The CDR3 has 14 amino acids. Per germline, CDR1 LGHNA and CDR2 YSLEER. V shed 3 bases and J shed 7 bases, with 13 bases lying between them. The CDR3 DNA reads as TGCGCCAGCAGCCACGAAGCGACCGAGAATGAGCAGTTCTTC. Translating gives CASSHEATENEQFF.

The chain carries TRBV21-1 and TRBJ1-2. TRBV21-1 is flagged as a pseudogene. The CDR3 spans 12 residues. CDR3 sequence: CACSPSESGYTF. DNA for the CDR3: TGTGCCTGCAGCCCCTCCGAGAGTGGCTACACCTTC.

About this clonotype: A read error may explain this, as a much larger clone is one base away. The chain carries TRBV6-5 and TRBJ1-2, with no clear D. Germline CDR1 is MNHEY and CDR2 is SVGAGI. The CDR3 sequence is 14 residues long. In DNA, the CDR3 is TGTGCCAGCAGTTTGGTCACAGCTAACTGTGGCTACACCTTC. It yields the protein CASSLVTANCGYTF.

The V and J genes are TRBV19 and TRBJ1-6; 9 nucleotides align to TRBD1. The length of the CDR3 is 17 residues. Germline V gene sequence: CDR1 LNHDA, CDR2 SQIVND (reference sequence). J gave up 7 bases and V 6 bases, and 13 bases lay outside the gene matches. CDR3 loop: CASSLIPGQGRNSPLHF. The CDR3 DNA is TGTGCCAGTAGCCTGATACCGGGACAGGGTCGGAATTCACCCCTCCACTTT.

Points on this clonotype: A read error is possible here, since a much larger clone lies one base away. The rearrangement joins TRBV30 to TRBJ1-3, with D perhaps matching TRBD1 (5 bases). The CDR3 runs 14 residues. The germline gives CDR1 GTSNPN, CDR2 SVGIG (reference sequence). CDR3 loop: CAWKGRTSGNAIYF. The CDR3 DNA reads TGTGCCTGGAAGGGGAGAACCTCTGGAAACGCCATATATTTT.

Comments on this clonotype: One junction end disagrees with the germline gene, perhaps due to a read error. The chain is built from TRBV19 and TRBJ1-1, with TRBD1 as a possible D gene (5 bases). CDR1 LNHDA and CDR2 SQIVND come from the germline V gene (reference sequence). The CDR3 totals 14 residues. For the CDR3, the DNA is TGTTCCAGTAGTCCTGGGGGGAGTCAACGTGAAGCTTTCTTT. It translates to CSSSPGGSQREAFF. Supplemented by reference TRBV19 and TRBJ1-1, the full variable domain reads DGGITQSPKYLFRKEGQNVTLSCEQNLNHDAMYWYRQDPGQGLRLIYYSQIVNDFQKGDIAEGYSVSREKKESFPLTVTSAQKNPTAFYLCSSSPGGSQREAFFGQGTRLTVV.

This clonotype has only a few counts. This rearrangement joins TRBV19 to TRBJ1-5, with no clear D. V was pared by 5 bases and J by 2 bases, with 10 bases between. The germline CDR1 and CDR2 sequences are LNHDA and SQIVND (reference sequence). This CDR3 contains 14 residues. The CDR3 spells CASSLRMRNQPQHF. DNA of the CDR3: TGTGCCAGTAGTCTTCGGATGCGCAATCAGCCCCAGCATTTT.

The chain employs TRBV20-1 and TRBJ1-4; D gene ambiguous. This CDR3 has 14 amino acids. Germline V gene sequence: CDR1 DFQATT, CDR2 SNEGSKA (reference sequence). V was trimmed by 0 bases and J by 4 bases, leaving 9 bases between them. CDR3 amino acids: CSARDGSVNEKLFF. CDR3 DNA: TGCAGTGCTAGAGATGGGTCGGTTAATGAAAAACTGTTTTTT.

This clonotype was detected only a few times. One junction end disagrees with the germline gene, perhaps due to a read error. The CDR3 DNA sequence: TGTGCCAGCAGCTTAGACAGGGCGAACACTGAAGCTTTCTTT. It encodes CASSLDRANTEAFF. The rearrangement joins TRBV5-1 to TRBJ1-1; 7 bases are a match to TRBD1. The CDR3 contains 14 residues. From germline, CDR1 is SGHRS and CDR2 YFSETQ.

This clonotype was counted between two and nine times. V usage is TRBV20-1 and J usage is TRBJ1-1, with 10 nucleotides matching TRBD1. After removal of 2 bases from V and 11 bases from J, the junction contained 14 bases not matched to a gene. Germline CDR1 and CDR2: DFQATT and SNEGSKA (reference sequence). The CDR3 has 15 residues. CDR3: CSARPGTGALGSAFF. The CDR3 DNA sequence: TGCAGTGCTAGACCTGGGACAGGGGCCTTAGGATCGGCTTTCTTT.

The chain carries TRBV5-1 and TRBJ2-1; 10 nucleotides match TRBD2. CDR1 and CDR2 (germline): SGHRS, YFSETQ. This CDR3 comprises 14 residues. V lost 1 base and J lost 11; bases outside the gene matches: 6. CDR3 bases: TGCGCCAGCAGCTTGACAGCTAGCGGGAGTCAGCAGTTCTTC. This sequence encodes CASSLTASGSQQFF.

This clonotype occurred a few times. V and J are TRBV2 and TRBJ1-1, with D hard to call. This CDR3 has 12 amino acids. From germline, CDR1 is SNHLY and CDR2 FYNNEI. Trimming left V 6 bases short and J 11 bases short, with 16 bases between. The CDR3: CASRFVRQRAFF. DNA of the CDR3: TGTGCCAGCAGGTTTGTTCGCCAGCGGGCTTTCTTT.

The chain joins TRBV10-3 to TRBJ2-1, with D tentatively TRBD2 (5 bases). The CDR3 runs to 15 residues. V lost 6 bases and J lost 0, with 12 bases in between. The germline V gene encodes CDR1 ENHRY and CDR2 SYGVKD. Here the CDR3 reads CAIRDKRGSYNEQFF. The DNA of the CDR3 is TGTGCCATCAGAGATAAACGGGGCTCCTACAATGAGCAGTTCTTC.

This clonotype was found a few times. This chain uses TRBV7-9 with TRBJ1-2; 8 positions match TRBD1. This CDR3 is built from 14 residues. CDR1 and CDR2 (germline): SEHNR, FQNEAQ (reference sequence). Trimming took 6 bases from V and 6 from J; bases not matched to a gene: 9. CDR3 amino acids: CASSPSGGKDGYTF. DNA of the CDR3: TGTGCCAGCAGTCCCTCAGGGGGCAAAGATGGCTACACCTTC. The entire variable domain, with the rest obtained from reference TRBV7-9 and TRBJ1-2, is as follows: DTGVSQNPRHKITKRGQNVTFRCDPISEHNRLYWYRQTLGQGPEFLTYFQNEAQLEKSRLLSDRFSAERPKGSFSTLEIQRTEQGDSAMYLCASSPSGGKDGYTFGSGTRLTVV.

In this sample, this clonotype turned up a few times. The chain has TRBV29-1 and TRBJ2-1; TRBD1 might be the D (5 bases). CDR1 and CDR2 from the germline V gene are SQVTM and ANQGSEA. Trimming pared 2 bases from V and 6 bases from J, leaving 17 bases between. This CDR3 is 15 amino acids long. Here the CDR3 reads CSVEREGHRPNEQFF. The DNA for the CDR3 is TGCAGCGTTGAAAGGGAAGGTCACAGGCCCAATGAGCAGTTCTTC.

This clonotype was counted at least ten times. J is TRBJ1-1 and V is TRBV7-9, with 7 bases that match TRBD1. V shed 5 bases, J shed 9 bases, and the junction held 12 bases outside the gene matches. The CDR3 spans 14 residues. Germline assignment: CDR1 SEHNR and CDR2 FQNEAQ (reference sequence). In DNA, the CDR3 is TGTGCCAGCAGCCCCCCCGGGACAGTTTTTCAAGCTTTCTTT. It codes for CASSPPGTVFQAFF.

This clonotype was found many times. CDR3 sequence (DNA): TGTGCCACCAGCAGAGATCGGGCCTGGGACAGCGACCTCCGAGATACGCAGTATTTT. This encodes CATSRDRAWDSDLRDTQYF. The genes are TRBV15 and TRBJ2-3; 7 bases agree with TRBD1. J was trimmed by 5 bases and V by 0 bases; bases with no gene match: 17. CDR1 is LNHNV and CDR2 is YYDKDF in the germline V gene (reference sequence). The CDR3 covers 19 residues.

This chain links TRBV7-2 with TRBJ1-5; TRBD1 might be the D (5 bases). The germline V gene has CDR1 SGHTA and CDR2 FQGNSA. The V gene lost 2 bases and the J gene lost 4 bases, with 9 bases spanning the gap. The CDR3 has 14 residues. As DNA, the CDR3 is TGTGCCAGCAGCTTAAGTAGGGGTAATCAGCCCCAGCATTTT. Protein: CASSLSRGNQPQHF. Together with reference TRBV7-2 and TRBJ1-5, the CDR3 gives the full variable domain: GAGVSQSPSNKVTEKGKDVELRCDPISGHTALYWYRQSLGQGLEFLIYFQGNSAPDKSGLPSDRFSAERTGGSVSTLTIQRTQQEDSAVYLCASSLSRGNQPQHFGDGTRLSIL.

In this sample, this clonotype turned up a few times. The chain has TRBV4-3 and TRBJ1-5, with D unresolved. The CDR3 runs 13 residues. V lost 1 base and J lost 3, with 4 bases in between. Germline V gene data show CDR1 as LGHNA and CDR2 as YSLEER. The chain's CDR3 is CASSQALNQPQHF. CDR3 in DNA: TGCGCCAGCAGCCAAGCTCTCAATCAGCCCCAGCATTTT.

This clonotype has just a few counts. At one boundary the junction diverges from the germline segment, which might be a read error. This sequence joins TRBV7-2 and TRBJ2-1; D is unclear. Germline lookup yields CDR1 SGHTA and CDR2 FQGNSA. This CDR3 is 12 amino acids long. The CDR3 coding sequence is TGTGCCAGCAGCTTAAAAAGTGCGGAGCGGTTCTTC. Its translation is CASSLKSAERFF.

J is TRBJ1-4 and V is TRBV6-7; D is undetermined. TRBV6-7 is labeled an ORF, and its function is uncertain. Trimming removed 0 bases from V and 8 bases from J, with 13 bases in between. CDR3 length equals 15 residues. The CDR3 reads CASSYSRALVEKLFF. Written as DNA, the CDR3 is TGTGCCAGCAGTTACTCTCGGGCCCTAGTGGAAAAACTGTTTTTT.

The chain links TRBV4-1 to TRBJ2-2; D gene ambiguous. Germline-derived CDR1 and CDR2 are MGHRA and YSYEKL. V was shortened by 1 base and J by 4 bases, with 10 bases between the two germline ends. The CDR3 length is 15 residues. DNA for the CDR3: TGCGCCAGCAGCCAAGGGGGAAGAATCACCGGGGAGCTGTTTTTT. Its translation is CASSQGGRITGELFF.

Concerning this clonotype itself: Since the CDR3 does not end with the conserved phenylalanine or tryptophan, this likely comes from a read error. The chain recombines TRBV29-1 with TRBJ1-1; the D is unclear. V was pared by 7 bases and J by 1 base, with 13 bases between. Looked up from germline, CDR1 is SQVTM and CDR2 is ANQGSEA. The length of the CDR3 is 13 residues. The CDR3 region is CSAGYRANTEAFS. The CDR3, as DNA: TGCAGCGCCGGATACCGGGCGAACACTGAAGCTTTCTCT.